This TCR beta chain is from a study of cytomegalovirus exposure and HLA in healthy donors. Broader study findings: A classifier reportedly called cytomegalovirus status with high sensitivity and specificity.

Use of 60 Vbeta and 13 Jbeta primers characterized the PCR. TCRdb's copy holds only in-frame clones and misses some; the assay was immunoSEQ multiplex PCR. The table has about 250,000 clones, just over 70% seen once. The CDR3 spans 17 residues. The V segment lost 5 bases and the J segment 5 bases; nucleotides outside the gene matches: 17. Germline-derived CDR1 and CDR2 are SGHAT and FQNNGV. As to this clone: What it binds is unknown.

The clonotype comes from a female donor in good health and CMV-seronegative. The rearrangement joins TRBV11-2 to TRBJ2-5, with 7 nucleotides matching TRBD2. Material: PBMCs. This chain's CDR3 is CASSIGTTSGLGETQYF. Written as DNA, the CDR3 is TGTGCCAGCAGCATTGGGACTACCTCGGGCCTTGGTGAGACCCAGTACTTC.